This T cell receptor (beta chain) was profiled in a study of blood T cells in healthy people across ages (dated by TCRdb to between 2015 and 2016). Describing the broader study: Template switching captured roughly one uniquely barcoded TCR beta cDNA molecule per two T cells in model experiments. For two donors (one aged 18 to 30 and one aged 80 or older), the study analyzed two additional independent replicas of 1 million unique cDNA reads from the same blood draw. Using deep sequencing normalized with unique cDNA molecular identifiers, the study measured how TCR beta repertoire diversity changes with age. To avoid experimental bias, donors of different ages were distributed randomly across sequencing lanes. Donors were grouped into four age groups: young (average approximately 15 years), middle-aged (about 38), aged (62) and long-lived (just over 80).

Donors were 40 or so systemically healthy Caucasian individuals from Russia aged roughly 6 to 90 years. Each donor gave about 9.7 milliliters of peripheral blood, drawn into EDTA-treated Vacutainer tubes. Ficoll-Paque density-gradient centrifugation was used to isolate PBMCs, with at least 7 million per sample. Total RNA was extracted from PBMCs with Trizol reagent, with at least 5 micrograms obtained per sample. Naive CD45RAhigh/CD27high T cell percentages were measured by flow cytometry on a PBMC aliquot from every donor. The library was generated by 5' RACE. The instrument was an Illumina HiSeq 2500. A second PCR of roughly 6 to 11 cycles was run with a J-beta primer mix and a sample-barcoded 5' primer. A unique molecular identifier was introduced onto each TCR beta cDNA molecule by a template-switch 5' adaptor carrying 12 random nucleotides. At least 3 million CDR3-containing paired-end reads were obtained from each sample. The Mint cDNA synthesis kit, primed by a TRBC-specific oligonucleotide, was used to synthesize first-strand cDNA from all RNA. All cDNA was treated with uracil-DNA glycosylase and then went through a first 18-cycle PCR with the universal primers M1SS and BC2_uni_R. As for how the authors treated the data: Normalization of each sample was performed by random selection of 1 million high-quality reads, each carrying a distinct molecular identifier. Instead of being binned into consensus sequences, reads with shared molecular identifiers were discarded. MiTCR, set to a Q25 quality threshold and the strictest error-elimination algorithm, was used for CDR3 identification, clonotype clustering and error correction. A nonparametric unseen species model using Euler transformation provided a lower-bound estimate of total TCR beta diversity. TCRdb's own reprocessing of the public reads used fastp at Q25 and MiXCR and kept productive beta chains. CDR3 protein sequences are deduplicated, and each keeps its most common genes and DNA. TCRdb assigned the V and J calls; the authors' analysis was not used. The sample includes 800,000 to 950,000 distinct CDR3 sequences, with roughly 48% observed a single time. Around an eighth of the sample is held by the ten biggest clonotypes.

This clonotype has just one count. The target of this receptor is not known. It has no much larger one-base neighbor in the sample; base qualities were not kept. CDR1 SEHNR and CDR2 FQNEAQ were looked up in the germline V gene (reference sequence). From its cysteine to its phenylalanine, the CDR3 spans 15 amino acids. Of all the DNA, just the CDR3 is kept, 45 bases in frame from base 1. V lost 5 bases and J lost 5 bases, and the count of bases not matched to a germline gene is 11. Paper-wide results and their limitations: The CMV infection status of donors was not known, potentially confounding age-related changes in expanded clonotypes. The percentage of naive T cells measured by flow cytometry correlated strongly with observed TCR beta diversity. Bulk unsorted PBMC profiling prevented conclusive comparison of naive and antigen-experienced compartments. Observed TCR beta diversity per million T cells fell roughly linearly with age, and a significant reduction was already apparent by age around 40. Compared with the aged group, the long-lived group had more naive CD4+ T cells, fewer expanded clones and increased TCR diversity, suggesting age selection. Estimates of total diversity based on one million sequenced T cells were considered lower bounds and underestimates.

The sequence joins TRBV7-9 to TRBJ2-5; 7 central bases correspond to TRBD2. Sequencing was performed on blood. This sequence originates from a young man in good health. The nucleotide sequence is given as TGTGCCAGCAGCCCCCCGGGAGGAAGGAAGGAGACCCAGTACTTC. The resulting protein is CASSPPGGRKETQYF.